The rows below give T cell receptor beta chains drawn from one sample of a study of T-cell memory formation after mild COVID-19. From the 5' RACE reads, TCRdb called clonotypes with MiXCR, one entry per CDR3 protein. The sample shows about 470,000 distinct CDR3 sequences, roughly 23% of them seen only once. The source material was PBMCs or a T cell subset sorted from them (not recorded which). These receptors were collected from an adult woman who had mild COVID-19 (a few samples of this study predate the infection). Cell type and time point are not known. CDR3s include the opening cysteine and the closing phenylalanine or tryptophan. A D gene is named only where the DNA matches it firmly. For some rows the clone size is stated as once, few or many, or as a class when expanded; others skip it.

CDR3: CASSGLLATSYNEQFF
DNA: TGTGCCAGCAGCGGACTCCTAGCGACCTCCTACAATGAGCAGTTCTTC
J: TRBJ2-1
V: TRBV5-6
D: NA
size: once

CDR3: CASSLAPKNTDTQYF
DNA: TGTGCCAGCAGCTTAGCCCCCAAAAACACAGATACGCAGTATTTT
J: TRBJ2-3
V: TRBV7-2
D: NA
size: NA

CDR3: CASSLEYGPRDLGYTF
DNA: TGTGCCAGCAGCTTGGAATACGGCCCCAGGGACCTGGGCTACACCTTC
J: TRBJ1-2
V: TRBV5-6
D: NA
size: NA

CDR3: CASSGTSPSYEQYF
DNA: TGTGCCAGCAGCGGGACTAGCCCCTCCTACGAGCAGTACTTC
J: TRBJ2-7
V: TRBV3-1
D: TRBD2
size: NA

CDR3: CASSRSSNRGTRTNQPQHF
DNA: TGTGCCAGCAGTCGATCTTCAAACAGGGGGACGCGAACCAATCAGCCCCAGCATTTT
J: TRBJ1-5
V: TRBV28
D: TRBD1
size: NA

CDR3: CASRLIQGDNTGELFF
DNA: TGTGCCAGCAGGCTAATACAGGGGGACAACACCGGGGAGCTGTTTTTT
J: TRBJ2-2
V: TRBV7-8
D: TRBD1
size: NA

CDR3: CASSGRGSGETQYF
DNA: TGTGCCAGCAGTGGCAGGGGGTCGGGGGAGACCCAGTACTTC
J: TRBJ2-5
V: TRBV6-6
D: TRBD1
size: NA

CDR3: CASSRASGKYEQFF
DNA: TGTGCCAGCAGCCGTGCGAGCGGGAAGTATGAGCAGTTCTTC
J: TRBJ2-1
V: TRBV3-1
D: TRBD2
size: few

CDR3: CASSLTGASETQYF
DNA: TGTGCCAGCAGCTTAACGGGGGCCTCAGAGACCCAGTACTTC
J: TRBJ2-5
V: TRBV7-3
D: NA
size: few

CDR3: CASSRTEGTEAFF
DNA: TGTGCCAGCTCAAGGACAGAAGGCACTGAAGCTTTCTTT
J: TRBJ1-1
V: TRBV18
D: NA
size: few